The TCR beta chain under discussion was sequenced for a study of CD8 T cells in ankylosing spondylitis. Study observations and caveats: The study looked at matched synovial fluid samples from ankylosing spondylitis patients. Disease-linked clones were reported to be significantly enriched there. As for the disease-linked clones, they showed a CD8+ phenotype and occurred at relatively low frequencies in peripheral blood. Characteristic, it appeared, of ankylosing spondylitis blood was a TCR beta motif of several highly homologous variants.

As the method for making TCR beta libraries, quantitative 5'-RACE with molecular barcodes was used. TCRdb itself ran the 5' RACE reads through MiXCR, one entry per CDR3 protein. The data show 750,000 to 850,000 distinct CDR3 sequences, roughly 10% seen once. Germline lookup yields CDR1 LNHNV and CDR2 YYDKDF (reference sequence). V shed 6 bases, J shed 4 bases, and the junction held 4 bases outside the gene matches. CDR3 length: 13 amino acids. As to this clonotype: The antigen is not known.

This sequence originates from a male donor with ankylosing spondylitis. V is TRBV15 and J is TRBJ1-1; 8 bases fit TRBD1. Sequenced input: blood, either unsorted or a sorted T cell fraction (not recorded which). The chain's CDR3 is CATRTGQGTEAFF. In DNA form, the CDR3 reads TGTGCCACCAGAACCGGACAGGGCACTGAAGCTTTCTTT.